What follows are 31 T cell receptor beta chains derived from one specimen sequenced in a study of read filtering for tumor transcriptome and immune sequencing. Molecular barcoded adaptors covering alpha/delta and beta/gamma chains were used on roughly 400 ng RNA. TCRdb re-analysed the reads in MiXCR, keeping a single row per CDR3 protein. The table lists around 140,000 distinct CDR3 sequences, over 10% of them singletons. Sequenced sample: a population of CD138-negative cells sorted from bone marrow. The origin of the receptors is a donor over 35 with multiple myeloma.

This clonotype came up many times. The chain is built from TRBV29-1 and TRBJ2-4, with 7 positions matching TRBD2. The CDR3 totals 13 residues. Germline V gives CDR1 SQVTM, CDR2 ANQGSEA. V lost 4 bases, J lost 2 bases, and 2 bases stayed unmatched. This CDR3 reads CSVVSGTKNIQYF. The CDR3 DNA follows: TGCAGCGTTGTAAGCGGGACCAAAAACATTCAGTACTTC. Full variable domain (missing parts from reference TRBV29-1 and TRBJ2-4): SAVISQKPSRDICQRGTSLTIQCQVDSQVTMMFWYRQQPGQSLTLIATANQGSEATYESGFVIDKFPISRPNLTFSTLTVSNMSPEDSSIYLCSVVSGTKNIQYFGAGTRLSVL.

This clonotype was counted ten times or more. The chain carries TRBV5-1 and TRBJ2-1; 8 bases align to TRBD2. CDR3 size: 14 residues. CDR1 is SGHRS, CDR2 YFSETQ, per germline. J was trimmed by 5 bases and V by 2 bases; bases with no gene match: 3. CDR3 protein: CASSFREGDNEQFF. Written as DNA, the CDR3 is TGCGCCAGCAGCTTCCGGGAGGGCGACAATGAGCAGTTCTTC.

This clonotype came up many times. The chain recombines TRBV5-1 with TRBJ2-5, with 8 positions matching TRBD2. There are 14 residues in the CDR3. Germline CDR1 is SGHRS and CDR2 is YFSETQ. V dropped 4 bases and J dropped 0; count of bases not matched to a gene: 2. The chain's CDR3 is CASSLSGNQETQYF. For the CDR3, the DNA is TGCGCCAGCAGCCTTAGCGGGAACCAAGAGACCCAGTACTTC.

There are many counts of this clonotype. V is TRBV28 and J is TRBJ1-2; 11 positions agree with TRBD1. Germline V gene data show CDR1 as MDHEN and CDR2 as SYDVKM. The trim removed 6 bases at V and 8 bases at J, leaving 8 bases unmatched. The CDR3 runs 14 residues. CDR3 loop: CASRTPGQGGGYTF. DNA for the CDR3: TGTGCCAGCAGGACTCCGGGACAGGGGGGGGGCTACACCTTC.

The J gene is TRBJ2-1, the V gene TRBV11-2; the D gene is possibly TRBD2 (6 bases). V was pared by 11 bases and J by 2 bases, with 16 bases between. The germline gives CDR1 SGHAT, CDR2 FQNNGV. The length of the CDR3 is 14 residues. The CDR3 DNA is TGTGCCTCTTCGTCGGCTAGCGCCTACAATGAGCAGTTCTTC. As protein: CASSSASAYNEQFF. Drawing the rest from reference TRBV11-2 and TRBJ2-1, the complete variable domain is EAGVAQSPRYKIIEKRQSVAFWCNPISGHATLYWYQQILGQGPKLLIQFQNNGVVDDSQLPKDRFSAERLKGVDSTLKIQPAKLEDSAVYLCASSSASAYNEQFFGPGTRLTVL.

This chain connects TRBV20-1 to TRBJ1-3; no clear D. With 5 bases removed from V and 4 bases from J, the gap between germline ends came to 6 bases. Germline V gene data show CDR1 as DFQATT and CDR2 as SNEGSKA (reference sequence). The CDR3 totals 11 residues. The DNA of the CDR3 is TGCAGTGCTTTCCAGGGAAACACCATATATTTT. Protein sequence: CSAFQGNTIYF.

This clonotype was recorded many times. The chain uses TRBV9 and TRBJ1-2; possible D gene TRBD1, 5 bases. This CDR3 is 18 amino acids long. Germline-derived CDR1 and CDR2 are SGDLS and YYNGEE. The ends were cut back, 0 bases at V and 7 bases at J, with 25 bases in the middle. The CDR3 protein is CASSVGGDPLFHGRGYTF. The CDR3 DNA reads TGTGCCAGCAGCGTAGGAGGGGACCCACTTTTCCACGGACGTGGCTACACCTTC.

Note on this clonotype: No conserved phenylalanine or tryptophan ends this CDR3, so it is likely a read error. The chain recombines TRBV5-6 with TRBJ2-5; D remains ambiguous. V was clipped by 3 bases and J by 3 bases, with 9 bases between them. Germline V gene lookup returns CDR1 SGHDT and CDR2 YYEEEE. The CDR3 sequence is 13 residues long. CDR3 nucleotides: TGTGCCAGCAGCTCCCCCTCGAAAGAGACCCAGTACCTC. It translates to CASSSPSKETQYL.

Worth noting for this clonotype: A much larger clone sits a single nucleotide away, making a read error possible. The chain carries TRBV29-1 and TRBJ1-4; D uncertain. The germline gives CDR1 SQVTM, CDR2 ANQGSEA. CDR3 length: 12 residues. In DNA form, the CDR3 reads TGCAGCGTTGTAGCAACTAATGAAAAACGGTTTTTT. Protein sequence: CSVVATNEKRFF.

This clonotype came up many times. V and J are TRBV6-6 and TRBJ1-2; 7 bases fit TRBD1. The CDR3 runs to 14 residues. V lost 6 bases and J lost 4; bases outside the gene matches: 8. CDR1 and CDR2 (germline): MNHNY, SVGAGI (reference sequence). The CDR3 bases are TGTGCCAGCAGAGACAGGGAGCGTCTCTATGGCTACACCTTC. It translates to CASRDRERLYGYTF.

Concerning this clonotype itself: At one of its ends the junction is not consistent with the germline gene, which may arise from a read error. The genes are TRBV14 and TRBJ2-3; TRBD2 agrees at 11 bases. There are 18 residues in the CDR3. Germline V lookup: CDR1 SGHDN, CDR2 FVKESK. DNA of the CDR3: TGTGCCAGCAGCCAACATCCTACTAGCGGGAGACGGACAGATATGCAGTATTTT. Translated, it gives CASSQHPTSGRRTDMQYF. The entire variable domain, with the rest obtained from reference TRBV14 and TRBJ2-3, is as follows: EAGVTQFPSHSVIEKGQTVTLRCDPISGHDNLYWYRRVMGKEIKFLLHFVKESKQDESGMPNNRFLAERTGGTYSTLKVQPAELEDSGVYFCASSQHPTSGRRTDMQYFGPGTRLTVL.

This CDR3 reads CSVEDRDRGKTYEQYF. The DNA of the CDR3 is TGCAGCGTTGAAGATCGGGACAGGGGGAAAACCTACGAGCAGTACTTC. The rearrangement joins TRBV29-1 to TRBJ2-7, with TRBD1 identical over 11 bases. The CDR3 length is 16 residues. V was clipped by 0 bases and J by 2 bases; unmatched bases: 6. Germline V lookup: CDR1 SQVTM, CDR2 ANQGSEA.

The sample holds many counts of this clonotype. This chain uses TRBV4-2 with TRBJ1-1, with 7 positions matching TRBD1. The germline V gene has CDR1 LGHNA and CDR2 YNFKEQ. This CDR3 contains 15 residues. The V segment lost 0 bases and the J segment 5 bases; nucleotides outside the gene matches: 6. In nucleotides, the CDR3 is TGTGCCAGCAGCCAAGATCGACAGGGAGGGACTGAAGCTTTCTTT. The encoded protein is CASSQDRQGGTEAFF.

This clonotype was seen many times. This chain links TRBV19 with TRBJ2-1; weak D call: TRBD1 (6 bases). Germline values: CDR1 LNHDA, CDR2 SQIVND (reference sequence). The length of the CDR3 is 15 residues. Trimming shortened V by 5 bases and J by 0 bases, and 11 bases separated the two germline ends. In DNA, the CDR3 is TGTGCCAGTAGTCCTCCGGACAGCTCCTACAATGAGCAGTTCTTC. It specifies CASSPPDSSYNEQFF.

The sample holds many counts of this clonotype. This chain links TRBV19 with TRBJ1-2, with 8 positions matching TRBD1. CDR1 and CDR2 (germline): LNHDA, SQIVND (reference sequence). The CDR3 covers 14 residues. The J segment lost 5 bases and the V segment lost 3 bases, leaving 5 bases of the junction unmatched. Here the CDR3 DNA reads TGTGCCAGTAGTATTCAGGGGGCTTGGTATGGCTACACCTTC. Protein sequence: CASSIQGAWYGYTF.

This clonotype occurred many times. This chain links TRBV4-1 with TRBJ2-6; no clear D. Trimming pared 4 bases from V and 1 base from J, leaving 5 bases between. CDR1 and CDR2 from the germline V gene are MGHRA and YSYEKL. The CDR3 is made up of 14 amino acids. The CDR3 bases are TGCGCCAGCAGCCGACCGTCTGGGGCCAACGTCCTGACTTTC. Its protein is CASSRPSGANVLTF.

This clonotype has at least ten counts. The chain employs TRBV10-3 and TRBJ1-5; tentatively, D is TRBD1 (5 bases). Trimming pared 5 bases from V and 10 bases from J, leaving 15 bases between. The CDR3 totals 13 residues. Looked up from germline, CDR1 is ENHRY and CDR2 is SYGVKD. CDR3 loop: CAISFGTDRPQHF. In DNA, the CDR3 is TGTGCCATCAGTTTCGGAACCGACAGACCCCAGCATTTT.

This clonotype was detected a few times. The V and J genes are TRBV20-1 and TRBJ1-3, with D perhaps TRBD1 (5 bases). The V and J ends lost 6 bases and 4 bases respectively, with 16 bases between them. The CDR3 is made up of 14 amino acids. Germline CDR1 is DFQATT and CDR2 is SNEGSKA (reference sequence). This chain's CDR3 is CSARDLSSGNTIYF. CDR3 nucleotide sequence: TGCAGTGCCAGGGACCTATCATCGGGAAACACCATATATTTT.

In this sample, this clonotype turned up a few times. The chain has TRBV12-5 and TRBJ2-7; 15 bases align to TRBD2. Germline assignment: CDR1 LGHNT and CDR2 FRNRAP. The CDR3 spans 21 residues. Germline trimming cut 1 base from V and 0 bases from J; bases unmatched to any gene: 13. CDR3 bases: TGTGCTAGTGGTTTGGCGCCCTTGGGACTAGCGGGAGGCCCACGCTCCTACGAGCAGTACTTC. It is translated as CASGLAPLGLAGGPRSYEQYF. The whole variable domain, remainder taken from reference TRBV12-5 and TRBJ2-7, is DARVTQTPRHKVTEMGQEVTMRCQPILGHNTVFWYRQTMMQGLELLAYFRNRAPLDDSGMPKDRFSAEMPDATLATLKIQPSEPRDSAVYFCASGLAPLGLAGGPRSYEQYFGPGTRLTVT.

Comments on this clonotype: The junction departs from the called germline gene at one end, perhaps through a read error. CDR3 DNA sequence: TGTGCCAGCAGTACAGGGGGCACGGTTGGGGAGGCCCAGTGCTTC. It translates to CASSTGGTVGEAQCF. This chain uses TRBV6-6 with TRBJ2-5; 9 nucleotides align to TRBD1. Germline V lookup: CDR1 MNHNY, CDR2 SVGAGI (reference sequence). The CDR3 totals 15 residues.

The sample holds many counts of this clonotype. The V call is TRBV7-6, the J call TRBJ1-6, with D hard to call. This CDR3 is built from 15 residues. The V end was cut by 4 bases, the J end by 9 bases, with 16 bases between. CDR1 and CDR2 (germline): SGHVS, FNYEAQ. The CDR3 DNA reads as TGTGCCAGCAGCTCCGACGCGGGGTGGGCTTCACCCCTCCACTTT. Protein product: CASSSDAGWASPLHF.

In this sample, this clonotype turned up many times. The genes are TRBV29-1 and TRBJ2-1; D assignment may be TRBD1 or TRBD2 (5 bases each). V lost 5 bases and J 6 bases, leaving 17 bases between the germline ends. CDR3 length: 14 residues. Germline V lookup: CDR1 SQVTM, CDR2 ANQGSEA. This CDR3 reads CSVFGTVNGNEQFF. CDR3 bases: TGCAGCGTTTTTGGGACCGTCAACGGCAATGAGCAGTTCTTC.

Worth noting for this clonotype: A junction end diverges from the germline sequence, so it may reflect a read error. The J gene is TRBJ2-2, the V gene TRBV19; 7 bases are a match to TRBD2. The CDR3 is made up of 11 amino acids. Germline lookup yields CDR1 LNHDA and CDR2 SQIVND (reference sequence). CDR3 sequence (DNA): TGTGCCGGTACGAATCGGGGGGAGCTGTTGTTT. This sequence encodes CAGTNRGELLF.

This clonotype was seen many times. This chain links TRBV7-9 with TRBJ1-1, with D unclear. V was clipped by 7 bases and J by 0 bases, with 3 bases between them. CDR3 length: 11 residues. The germline V gene has CDR1 SEHNR and CDR2 FQNEAQ (reference sequence). CDR3 amino acids: CASTLNTEAFF. CDR3 DNA: TGTGCCAGCACCTTGAACACTGAAGCTTTCTTT. Filled out from reference TRBV7-9 and TRBJ1-1, the complete variable domain reads DTGVSQNPRHKITKRGQNVTFRCDPISEHNRLYWYRQTLGQGPEFLTYFQNEAQLEKSRLLSDRFSAERPKGSFSTLEIQRTEQGDSAMYLCASTLNTEAFFGQGTRLTVV.

This clonotype has at least ten counts. This rearrangement joins TRBV7-2 to TRBJ2-7; D gene ambiguous. The V end lost 2 bases, the J end lost 4 bases, and 6 bases lay between the germline ends. The CDR3 consists of 12 residues. From germline, CDR1 is SGHTA and CDR2 FQGNSA. The CDR3 here is CASSLRWYEQYF. The CDR3 nucleotides read TGTGCCAGCAGCTTAAGATGGTACGAGCAGTACTTC.

This rearrangement joins TRBV20-1 to TRBJ2-1, with TRBD2 as a possible D gene (5 bases). The CDR3 totals 12 residues. Per the germline V gene, CDR1 is DFQATT and CDR2 is SNEGSKA (reference sequence). V was pared by 1 base and J by 5 bases, with 6 bases between. The CDR3 protein is CSARGTHNEQFF. CDR3 coding DNA: TGCAGTGCTAGAGGGACTCACAATGAGCAGTTCTTC.

This clonotype was detected once. The chain joins TRBV6-1 to TRBJ1-3; D call uncertain. Germline assignment: CDR1 MNHNS and CDR2 SASEGT. The V and J ends lost 6 bases and 4 bases respectively, with 16 bases between them. The CDR3 has 15 amino acids. The CDR3 here is CASRRNRGFGNTIYF. The CDR3 DNA follows: TGTGCCAGCAGACGTAACCGGGGTTTCGGAAACACCATATATTTT.

To note about this clonotype: A much larger clonotype is one base distant, so this may be a read error. V usage is TRBV12-5 and J usage is TRBJ1-5; 8 bases fit TRBD1. CDR3 length: 14 amino acids. J was trimmed by 7 bases and V by 6 bases; bases with no gene match: 8. From germline, CDR1 is LGHNT and CDR2 FRNRAP. Here the CDR3 DNA reads TGTGCTAGTGGCCCCACAGGGGGGGAGCAGCCCCAGCATTTT. The encoded protein is CASGPTGGEQPQHF.

On this clonotype itself: A much larger clone is a single base away; this may be a read error. This chain uses TRBV29-1 with TRBJ2-5; 9 nucleotides agree with TRBD2. Per the germline V gene, CDR1 is SQVTM and CDR2 is ANQGSEA. The CDR3 is 14 amino acids. The ends lost 5 bases at V and 1 base at J; junction bases unmatched: 5. The CDR3 loop reads CSVPREGPQETQYF. CDR3 sequence (DNA): TGCAGCGTTCCGCGGGAGGGCCCCCAAGAGACCCAGTACTTC.

A word on this clonotype: Since a much larger clone is just one base distant, this may be a read error. The DNA for the CDR3 is TGCAGTGCTAGGCCCCAGCCAGGGGGCGTTGAGGACACTGATGCTTTCTTT. It is translated as CSARPQPGGVEDTDAFF. This chain connects TRBV20-1 to TRBJ1-1, with 8 bases lining up with TRBD1. Germline CDR1 is DFQATT and CDR2 is SNEGSKA (reference sequence). This CDR3 region has 17 residues.

The sample holds a few counts of this clonotype. The chain links TRBV2 to TRBJ1-1, with 8 nucleotides matching TRBD1. Germline values: CDR1 SNHLY, CDR2 FYNNEI. The CDR3 has 16 residues. V gave up 8 bases and J gave up 5 bases; unmatched junction bases: 16. CDR3 residues: CASFYRGAGIKTEAFF. The CDR3 DNA sequence: TGTGCCAGCTTTTACAGGGGGGCGGGTATTAAGACTGAAGCTTTCTTT.